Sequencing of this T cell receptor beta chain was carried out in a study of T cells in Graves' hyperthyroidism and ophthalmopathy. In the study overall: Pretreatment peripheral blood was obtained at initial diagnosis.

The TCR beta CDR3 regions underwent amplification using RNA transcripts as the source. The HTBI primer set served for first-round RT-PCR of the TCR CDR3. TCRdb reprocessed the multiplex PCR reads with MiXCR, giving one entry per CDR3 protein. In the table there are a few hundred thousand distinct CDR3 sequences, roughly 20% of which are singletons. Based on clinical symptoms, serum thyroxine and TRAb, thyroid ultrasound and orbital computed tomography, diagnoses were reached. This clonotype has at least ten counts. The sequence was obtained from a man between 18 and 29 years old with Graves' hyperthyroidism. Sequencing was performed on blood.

CDR3 DNA sequence: TGTGCCAGCAGTTTGGGATACACTGAAGCTTTCTTT. Protein product: CASSLGYTEAFF. V gene TRBV7-9 combines with J gene TRBJ1-1; no clear D gene. Between the trimmed V and J ends, which lost 6 bases and 3 bases, there was a span of 8 bases. CDR1 and CDR2 from the germline V gene are SEHNR and FQNEAQ (reference sequence). The CDR3 loop spans 12 amino acids.